The 19 T cell receptor beta chains reported below all come from one sample, sequenced in a study of T cell repertoires in cytomegalovirus infection. TCRdb reprocessed the reads via MiXCR and lists one record per CDR3 protein. There are 200,000 to 250,000 distinct CDR3 sequences in the sample; approximately 24% occur only once, and about 18% lies in the top ten. Sequencing was done on a sample of CD8+ T cells from PBMCs. The receptors were gathered from a human donor in good health (CMV status not recorded). Some clones in this sample may be carry-over from other donors' samples.

The rearrangement joins TRBV5-6 to TRBJ2-6; D call uncertain. V was shortened by 4 bases and J by 4 bases, with 9 bases between the two germline ends. This CDR3 has 14 amino acids. In germline, CDR1 is SGHDT, CDR2 YYEEEE. The chain's CDR3 is CASSPEEGANVLTF. The CDR3 coding sequence is TGTGCCAGCAGCCCCGAGGAGGGGGCCAACGTCCTGACTTTC.

This sequence joins TRBV30 and TRBJ2-1, with TRBD2 matching 9 bases. Trimming removed 4 bases from V and 0 bases from J; junction bases left unmatched: 13. This CDR3 is 18 amino acids long. Germline V lookup: CDR1 GTSNPN, CDR2 SVGIG (reference sequence). The CDR3 is CAWTMGSGGLSSYNEQFF. The CDR3 DNA is TGTGCCTGGACCATGGGTAGCGGGGGCCTCAGCTCCTACAATGAGCAGTTCTTC.

The sample holds a few counts of this clonotype. The genes are TRBV28 and TRBJ1-5; D is possibly TRBD1 (5 bases). V lost 6 bases, J lost 6 bases, and 9 bases lay in between. The CDR3 totals 12 residues. Germline values: CDR1 MDHEN, CDR2 SYDVKM. CDR3 in DNA: TGTGCCAGCAGGAGGGGCGGTCAGCCCCAGCATTTT. Translating it yields CASRRGGQPQHF.

Ten or more counts support this clonotype. The V call is TRBV29-1, the J call TRBJ1-1, with a possible D match to TRBD1 (5 bases). The ends were cut back, 5 bases at V and 1 base at J, with 14 bases in the middle. CDR3 size: 14 residues. The germline V gene encodes CDR1 SQVTM and CDR2 ANQGSEA. Here the CDR3 DNA reads TGCAGCGTTCAAGTGGCCGGACAGAACACTGAAGCTTTCTTT. It translates to CSVQVAGQNTEAFF.

V and J are TRBV20-1 and TRBJ1-1; tentatively, D is TRBD1 (5 bases). CDR3 length equals 12 residues. V lost 6 bases, J lost 7 bases, and 15 bases lay in between. CDR1 is DFQATT and CDR2 is SNEGSKA in the germline V gene (reference sequence). The CDR3 is CSANLGASEAFF. CDR3 nucleotides: TGCAGTGCGAACCTAGGGGCTAGTGAAGCTTTCTTT.

The chain couples TRBV29-1 to TRBJ2-1; D remains ambiguous. Trimming stripped 4 bases from V and 10 bases from J, with 11 bases between. This CDR3 has 11 residues. Germline V lookup: CDR1 SQVTM, CDR2 ANQGSEA. The CDR3 sequence: CSVAMEGEQFF. The CDR3 nucleotides are TGCAGCGTTGCGATGGAAGGCGAGCAGTTCTTC.

The rearrangement links TRBV20-1 to TRBJ2-7; D perhaps matches TRBD2 (5 bases). The CDR3 is 12 residues long. V lost 3 bases and J 6 bases, leaving 12 bases between the germline ends. Germline CDR1 is DFQATT and CDR2 is SNEGSKA (reference sequence). The DNA of the CDR3 is TGCAGTGCTAGGGACTCCTCTGTCGAGCAGTACTTC. It encodes CSARDSSVEQYF.

This clonotype was recorded a few times. J is TRBJ2-1 and V is TRBV9, with 9 bases fitting TRBD2. CDR1 SGDLS and CDR2 YYNGEE come from the germline V gene. Germline trimming cut 4 bases from V and 15 bases from J; bases unmatched to any gene: 17. The CDR3 runs to 15 residues. The CDR3 DNA reads as TGTGCCAGCAGCAAGATGGCGGGGGGGCTGAGTATTCGGTTCTTC. This sequence encodes CASSKMAGGLSIRFF. Full variable domain (missing parts from reference TRBV9 and TRBJ2-1): DSGVTQTPKHLITATGQRVTLRCSPRSGDLSVYWYQQSLDQGLQFLIQYYNGEERAKGNILERFSAQQFPDLHSELNLSSLELGDSALYFCASSKMAGGLSIRFFGPGTRLTVL.

The table lists this clonotype with a few counts. The CDR3 DNA follows: TGTGCCAGCAGTTCTCGAGGCGGGCAAAACATTCAGTACTTC. This sequence encodes CASSSRGGQNIQYF. The rearrangement links TRBV27 to TRBJ2-4, with D perhaps matching TRBD2 (5 bases). This CDR3 is 14 amino acids long. The germline V and J ends were trimmed by 4 bases and 5 bases, with 12 bases remaining between them. The V gene's germline CDR1 is MNHEY and CDR2 SMNVEV (reference sequence).

This clonotype was recorded many times. The chain is built from TRBV7-2 and TRBJ1-1, with TRBD1 matching 7 bases. CDR1 and CDR2 from the germline V gene are SGHTA and FQGNSA. The CDR3 sequence is 11 residues long. J lost 8 bases, V lost 5 bases, and 2 bases had no gene match. The CDR3 protein is CASSPGGEAFF. In DNA form, the CDR3 reads TGTGCCAGCAGCCCAGGGGGGGAAGCTTTCTTT.

A few counts support this clonotype. The chain carries TRBV20-1 and TRBJ2-1, with a weak D call TRBD2 (6 bases). Between the trimmed V and J ends, which lost 0 bases and 0 bases, there was a span of 9 bases. In germline, CDR1 is DFQATT, CDR2 SNEGSKA (reference sequence). The CDR3 covers 15 residues. The CDR3 region has the DNA TGCAGTGCTAGAGATTCCGGGAGCTCCTACAATGAGCAGTTCTTC. Protein sequence: CSARDSGSSYNEQFF.

CDR3 region: CASSLVPGRVDETQYF. CDR3 sequence (DNA): TGTGCCAGCAGTTTAGTTCCAGGGCGTGTCGACGAGACCCAGTACTTC. The rearrangement uses TRBV27 and TRBJ2-5; tentative D call: TRBD1 (5 bases). The CDR3 runs 16 residues. The V and J ends lost 2 bases and 5 bases respectively, with 18 bases between them. Germline V gene sequence: CDR1 MNHEY, CDR2 SMNVEV (reference sequence).

V and J are TRBV7-8 and TRBJ2-1, with TRBD2 identical over 16 bases. The CDR3 has 20 amino acids. Looked up from germline, CDR1 is SGHVS and CDR2 is FQNEAQ. V was pared by 4 bases and J by 5 bases, with 14 bases of the junction left unmatched. The CDR3 here is CASSSIAGTSGGASNNEQFF. The DNA for the CDR3 is TGTGCCAGCAGCTCTATAGCCGGGACTAGCGGGGGGGCCTCTAACAATGAGCAGTTCTTC. Based on the CDR3 plus reference TRBV7-8 and TRBJ2-1, the full variable domain is GAGVSQSPRYKVAKRGQDVALRCDPISGHVSLFWYQQALGQGPEFLTYFQNEAQLDKSGLPSDRFFAERPEGSVSTLKIQRTQQEDSAVYLCASSSIAGTSGGASNNEQFFGPGTRLTVL.

This clonotype occurred a few times. The chain employs TRBV4-1 and TRBJ1-4; D may be TRBD1 (5 bases). CDR1 and CDR2 from the germline V gene are MGHRA and YSYEKL. This CDR3 comprises 18 residues. V was pared by 5 bases and J by 0 bases, with 19 bases between. CDR3 loop: CASSENEDRLPTNEKLFF. DNA for the CDR3: TGCGCCAGCAGCGAAAATGAAGACAGACTCCCAACTAATGAAAAACTGTTTTTT.

This clonotype was detected ten times or more. The chain carries TRBV11-2 and TRBJ1-2; 8 bases align to TRBD1. The V gene's germline CDR1 is SGHAT and CDR2 FQNNGV. The junction had 8 bases not matched to a gene; V was cut back by 2 bases and J by 6 bases. This CDR3 comprises 15 residues. In DNA, the CDR3 is TGTGCCAGCAGCTTAATCCAGGGGGCGGACGATGGCTACACCTTC. Protein: CASSLIQGADDGYTF. The full variable domain, completed using reference TRBV11-2 and TRBJ1-2, is EAGVAQSPRYKIIEKRQSVAFWCNPISGHATLYWYQQILGQGPKLLIQFQNNGVVDDSQLPKDRFSAERLKGVDSTLKIQPAKLEDSAVYLCASSLIQGADDGYTFGSGTRLTVV.

This clonotype has ten or more counts. This sequence joins TRBV7-3 and TRBJ2-3, with 7 nucleotides matching TRBD2. The length of the CDR3 is 13 residues. Germline V gives CDR1 SGHTA, CDR2 FQGTGA. Unmatched junction bases numbered 3, after V lost 4 bases and J lost 5 bases. The CDR3 nucleotides are TGTGCCAGCAGCTGGGGGGGAGGAGATACGCAGTATTTT. This codes for CASSWGGGDTQYF.

This chain joins TRBV5-6 and TRBJ2-3; possibly TRBD1 or TRBD2 for D (6 bases each). Germline CDR1 is SGHDT and CDR2 is YYEEEE. Trimming took 0 bases from V and 2 from J, leaving 16 bases between them. This CDR3 has 17 residues. In DNA, the CDR3 is TGTGCCAGCAGCTTGGACGAGACGGGGGACAACACAGATACGCAGTATTTT. Translated, it gives CASSLDETGDNTDTQYF.

V usage is TRBV28 and J usage is TRBJ2-7; the D gene is possibly TRBD2 (6 bases). This CDR3 has 16 amino acids. The V and J ends lost 0 bases and 1 base respectively, with 13 bases between them. Germline CDR1 MDHEN, CDR2 SYDVKM. The CDR3 DNA reads TGTGCCAGCAGTTTATGGGGGGGTAGCGGTTCCTACGAGCAGTACTTC. This sequence encodes CASSLWGGSGSYEQYF.

This chain links TRBV12-3 or TRBV12-4 with TRBJ2-7, with 8 bases lining up with TRBD1. With V trimmed by 3 bases and J by 3 bases, 4 bases remained unmatched. This CDR3 has 14 amino acids. The CDR3 spells CASSFPDRVYEQYF. The CDR3 nucleotides are TGTGCCAGCAGTTTCCCGGACAGGGTCTACGAGCAGTACTTC.